Below, 11 T cell receptor beta chains from the same sample are listed, as sequenced in a study of vaccination and CD4 T cells after COVID-19 (dated 2022 in TCRdb). The sample's treatment or condition label, in plain terms: roughly 10-day PBMC culture with coronavirus spike peptide pools or control peptides (ViraFEST assay). The library was generated by PCR. Sequencing instrument: Illumina iSeq 100. TCR sequencing of DNA from cultured CD4+ T cells used the Oncomine TCR Beta short-read assay at the Johns Hopkins FTIC core. TCRdb's own reprocessing of the public reads used fastp at Q25 and MiXCR and kept productive beta chains. Every entry covers one CDR3 protein and lists the most common genes and DNA from its rows. For this sample there are about 21,000 distinct CDR3 sequences; approximately 48% appear just once. Of the sample, around 5.5% is held by the ten largest clones. These receptors have no known antigen.

The source material was CD4+ T cells from blood, cultured in vitro. The receptors come from a human donor who had recovered from COVID-19.

The V call is TRBV6-1, the J call TRBJ2-1, with D possibly TRBD2 on 5 matching bases. The germline V gene has CDR1 MNHNS and CDR2 SASEGT. This CDR3 comprises 17 residues. Trimming took off 6 bases at V and 0 bases at J, with 18 bases between the two ends. CDR3 in amino acids: CASSLGLAPSSYNEQFF. The CDR3 bases are TGTGCCAGCAGCCTGGGCCTAGCACCGAGCTCCTACAATGAGCAGTTCTTC.

The J gene is TRBJ1-3, the V gene TRBV12-3 or TRBV12-4; 7 nucleotides line up with TRBD1. The CDR3 is made up of 17 amino acids. V was clipped by 2 bases and J by 0 bases; unmatched bases: 7. The CDR3 nucleotides read TGTGCCAGCAGTTTACCCTTGGGACAGTCCTCTGGAAACACCATATATTTT. Translated: CASSLPLGQSSGNTIYF.

This clonotype has only a few counts. The rearrangement joins TRBV20-1 to TRBJ1-2, with D unresolved. Germline V gene sequence: CDR1 DFQATT, CDR2 SNEGSKA (reference sequence). The germline V and J ends were trimmed by 1 base and 2 bases, with 8 bases remaining between them. The CDR3 covers 13 residues. The CDR3 region has the DNA TGCAGTGCTAGAGGGTCCAGGAACTATGGCTACACCTTC. Translation: CSARGSRNYGYTF.

This clonotype was observed a few times. The genes are TRBV10-1 and TRBJ2-1; a possible D gene is TRBD2 (6 bases). Trimming removed 0 bases at V and 8 bases at J, with 14 bases between. This CDR3 region has 15 residues. Germline V gene data show CDR1 as WNHNN and CDR2 as SYGVQD (reference sequence). The CDR3 bases are TGCGCCAGCAGTGAGTCTCCGGGAGCGGTTGATGAGCAGTTCTTC. This encodes CASSESPGAVDEQFF.

The chain is built from TRBV20-1 and TRBJ1-1; D possibly corresponds to TRBD1 (5 bases). Trimming stripped 3 bases from V and 0 bases from J, with 11 bases between. Germline loops: CDR1 DFQATT, CDR2 SNEGSKA (reference sequence). The CDR3 runs 14 residues. CDR3 amino acids: CSASRGNVNTEAFF. DNA for the CDR3: TGCAGTGCTAGTCGGGGGAACGTGAACACTGAAGCTTTCTTT.

This chain uses TRBV20-1 with TRBJ2-3; maybe TRBD1 (5 bases). Between the trimmed V and J ends, which lost 3 bases and 1 base, there was a span of 11 bases. This CDR3 contains 14 residues. Germline V lookup: CDR1 DFQATT, CDR2 SNEGSKA (reference sequence). The CDR3 protein is CSASNGAGTDTQYF. The CDR3 DNA sequence: TGCAGTGCTAGTAATGGGGCCGGCACAGATACGCAGTATTTT.

The CDR3 nucleotides read TGTGCCAGCAGCTTAAACGGGAGGGGGCAATCACCCCTCCACTTT. Encoded protein: CASSLNGRGQSPLHF. V usage is TRBV7-3 and J usage is TRBJ1-6; 7 bases are a match to TRBD1. This CDR3 has 15 residues. The germline CDR1 and CDR2 sequences are SGHTA and FQGTGA. The V and J ends lost 1 base and 10 bases, in that order; junction bases with no gene match: 7.

The J gene is TRBJ2-1, the V gene TRBV2, with 9 bases identical to TRBD2. The CDR3 has 15 amino acids. Trimming cost V 9 bases and J 2 bases; bases outside gene matches: 8. The germline CDR1 and CDR2 sequences are SNHLY and FYNNEI. CDR3 DNA: TGTGCCAGAGATTCCGGGACTAGCACCTACAATGAGCAGTTCTTC. Translated, it gives CARDSGTSTYNEQFF.

Only a few counts were recorded for this clonotype. The rearrangement joins TRBV10-3 to TRBJ1-2; perhaps TRBD1 as D (6 bases). The V end lost 4 bases, the J end lost 0 bases, and 15 bases lay between the germline ends. Germline-derived CDR1 and CDR2 are ENHRY and SYGVKD. The CDR3 is 16 residues long. In DNA, the CDR3 is TGTGCCATCAGTGTGGCGGGGGCGACGCCTAACTATGGCTACACCTTC. Translating gives CAISVAGATPNYGYTF.

J is TRBJ2-6 and V is TRBV5-1; no clear D. The V and J ends lost 0 bases and 4 bases respectively, with 5 bases between them. This CDR3 has 14 residues. CDR1 is SGHRS, CDR2 YFSETQ, per germline. The CDR3 region has the DNA TGCGCCAGCAGCTTGGTTCTAGGGGCCAACGTCCTGACTTTC. It encodes CASSLVLGANVLTF.

This rearrangement joins TRBV19 to TRBJ1-4, with D maybe TRBD1 (5 bases). Trimming stripped 3 bases from V and 0 bases from J, with 11 bases between. CDR1 and CDR2 (germline): LNHDA, SQIVND (reference sequence). The CDR3 totals 16 residues. CDR3 residues: CASSMGVTATNEKLFF. The DNA for the CDR3 is TGTGCCAGTAGTATGGGGGTGACTGCAACTAATGAAAAACTGTTTTTT.